These 32 T cell receptor beta chains share one sample of origin, sequenced in a study of T cell repertoires in cytomegalovirus infection. MiXCR, run by TCRdb on the reads, gives a single entry per CDR3 protein. The repertoire holds approximately 250,000 distinct CDR3 sequences, 20% to 25% seen once, with roughly 18% in the top ten. The sequencing input was CD8+ T cells from PBMCs. The receptors come from a human donor in good health (CMV status not recorded). Some clones in this sample may be carry-over from other donors' samples.

This clonotype was seen only a few times. V and J are TRBV7-9 and TRBJ1-2; no definite D call. This CDR3 region has 15 residues. CDR1 and CDR2 (germline): SEHNR, FQNEAQ (reference sequence). Trimming left V 5 bases short and J 6 bases short, with 19 bases between. CDR3 region: CASSTWTLRRHGYTF. The CDR3 DNA follows: TGTGCCAGCAGCACCTGGACTCTACGGCGCCATGGCTACACCTTC.

V usage is TRBV12-3 or TRBV12-4 and J usage is TRBJ2-3; D gene uncertain. Trimming pared 6 bases from V and 0 bases from J, leaving 7 bases between. CDR3 length: 13 amino acids. The CDR3 region has the DNA TGTGCCAGCAGCTCCTTCAGCACAGATACGCAGTATTTT. Translation gives CASSSFSTDTQYF.

The chain couples TRBV3-1 to TRBJ2-3; 11 bases match TRBD2. Germline CDR1 reads LGHDT; CDR2 reads YNNKEL (reference sequence). The CDR3 has 17 residues. V was pared by 3 bases and J by 6 bases, with 11 bases of the junction left unmatched. In DNA, the CDR3 is TGTGCCAGCAGCCACCTCCTAGCGGGGGGTTCTGATGATACGCAGTATTTT. It is translated as CASSHLLAGGSDDTQYF.

The CDR3 region has the DNA TGTGCCAGCAGTTACTCCGGGACAGCGAACACTGAAGCTTTCTTT. It translates to CASSYSGTANTEAFF. The genes are TRBV6-5 and TRBJ1-1, with 7 bases identical to TRBD1. J lost 1 base, V lost 0 bases, and 2 bases had no gene match. The CDR3 contains 15 residues. CDR1 is MNHEY and CDR2 is SVGAGI in the germline V gene.

This clonotype was recorded a few times. The chain has TRBV12-3 or TRBV12-4 and TRBJ1-4, with unresolved D. The CDR3 sequence is 14 residues long. V gave up 5 bases and J gave up 7 bases, with 14 bases separating them. CDR3 protein: CASSVTNLGEKLFF. CDR3 bases: TGTGCCAGCAGTGTGACAAACTTGGGTGAAAAACTGTTTTTT.

This clonotype was found a few times. V and J are TRBV2 and TRBJ1-2; TRBD1 might be the D (5 bases). Germline CDR1 is SNHLY and CDR2 is FYNNEI. This CDR3 region has 12 residues. Deletions cut 8 bases from V and 4 bases from J, with 11 bases between. The CDR3 nucleotides read TGTGCCAGCGAGGGGCAGATCTATGGCTACACCTTC. The encoded protein is CASEGQIYGYTF.

This clonotype was counted between two and nine times. This sequence joins TRBV6-5 and TRBJ2-1, with D tentatively TRBD2 (6 bases). The germline V and J ends were trimmed by 4 bases and 3 bases, with 13 bases remaining between them. Germline V CDR1 and CDR2: MNHEY, SVGAGI. The CDR3 has 15 residues. The CDR3 DNA reads TGTGCCAGCAGTTCCTGGCGGGGAGACTACAATGAGCAGTTCTTC. Translating it yields CASSSWRGDYNEQFF.

This clonotype turned up a few times. The V call is TRBV7-2, the J call TRBJ2-5; 7 nucleotides align to TRBD2. From germline, CDR1 is SGHTA and CDR2 FQGNSA. Trimming at V came to 5 bases and at J to 2 bases, leaving 8 bases not matched to a gene. The CDR3 consists of 15 residues. The CDR3 region is CASSRWGGSQETQYF. DNA of the CDR3: TGTGCCAGCAGCCGTTGGGGGGGTTCTCAAGAGACCCAGTACTTC.

The chain has TRBV5-6 and TRBJ1-1; the D is unclear. Germline V gene lookup returns CDR1 SGHDT and CDR2 YYEEEE. V shed 0 bases and J shed 8 bases, with 11 bases lying between them. This CDR3 contains 13 residues. The CDR3 reads CASSLAREREAFF. CDR3 nucleotide sequence: TGTGCCAGCAGCTTGGCTCGAGAGAGGGAAGCTTTCTTT.

This clonotype was counted a few times. V usage is TRBV28 and J usage is TRBJ2-1; a weak D match, TRBD2 (6 bases). The CDR3 is 14 amino acids. V was cut by 4 bases and J by 6 bases, with 13 bases left in between. CDR1 is MDHEN and CDR2 is SYDVKM in the germline V gene. In DNA form, the CDR3 reads TGTGCCAGCAGTTCTGGACCGGGGGTCAATGAGCAGTTCTTC. Its translation is CASSSGPGVNEQFF.

Ten or more counts support this clonotype. The chain's CDR3 is CASSLAGTGVEQFF. The CDR3 nucleotides read TGTGCCAGCAGCCTAGCCGGGACAGGGGTTGAGCAGTTCTTC. This chain links TRBV11-2 with TRBJ2-1, with 10 bases lining up with TRBD1. J was trimmed by 9 bases and V by 5 bases; bases with no gene match: 7. CDR1 is SGHAT and CDR2 is FQNNGV in the germline V gene. This CDR3 is 14 amino acids long.

This clonotype has more than one count but fewer than ten. V is TRBV19 and J is TRBJ2-2; D may be TRBD2 (5 bases). The CDR3 is 13 amino acids. The V end lost 7 bases, the J end lost 8 bases, and 14 bases lay between the germline ends. Germline V gene data show CDR1 as LNHDA and CDR2 as SQIVND (reference sequence). CDR3 coding DNA: TGTGCCAGTAATCCCACGGGGTTGGGGGAGCTGTTTTTT. This translates into CASNPTGLGELFF. The whole variable domain, remainder taken from reference TRBV19 and TRBJ2-2, is DGGITQSPKYLFRKEGQNVTLSCEQNLNHDAMYWYRQDPGQGLRLIYYSQIVNDFQKGDIAEGYSVSREKKESFPLTVTSAQKNPTAFYLCASNPTGLGELFFGEGSRLTVL.

This clonotype was observed a handful of times. The V gene is TRBV12-3 or TRBV12-4, the J gene TRBJ2-3; a weak D match, TRBD2 (6 bases). The V and J ends lost 7 bases and 0 bases respectively, with 11 bases between them. The CDR3 consists of 14 residues. CDR3 amino acids: CASTLDYSTDTQYF. For the CDR3, the DNA is TGTGCCAGCACCCTGGACTACAGCACAGATACGCAGTATTTT.

This clonotype was counted between two and nine times. J is TRBJ2-7 and V is TRBV28, with D possibly TRBD2 on 5 matching bases. V gave up 6 bases and J gave up 3 bases, with 15 bases separating them. This CDR3 is 14 amino acids long. Looked up from germline, CDR1 is MDHEN and CDR2 is SYDVKM. CDR3 nucleotide sequence: TGTGCCAGCAGAGCACGAGGGAAACGCTACGAGCAGTACTTC. This gives the protein CASRARGKRYEQYF.

The J gene is TRBJ1-5, the V gene TRBV28; the D is unclear. Trimming stripped 1 base from V and 0 bases from J, with 10 bases between. The CDR3 spans 16 residues. Germline V gives CDR1 MDHEN, CDR2 SYDVKM. The CDR3 protein is CASSLSGFSSNQPQHF. The DNA of the CDR3 is TGTGCCAGCAGTTTATCCGGCTTTTCTAGCAATCAGCCCCAGCATTTT.

In DNA, the CDR3 is TGTGCCAGCAGCCCCCCCCCCGACAATGAGCAGTTCTTC. Protein sequence: CASSPPPDNEQFF. The rearrangement uses TRBV2 and TRBJ2-1, with D unresolved. This CDR3 is 13 amino acids long. V lost 6 bases to trimming and J lost 5 bases, with 11 bases between them. Germline V lookup: CDR1 SNHLY, CDR2 FYNNEI.

This clonotype turned up a few times. This chain links TRBV7-8 with TRBJ1-1, with D possibly being TRBD1 (5 bases). Trimming pared 5 bases from V and 6 bases from J, leaving 16 bases between. The CDR3 runs to 14 residues. Germline V gene sequence: CDR1 SGHVS, CDR2 FQNEAQ. DNA for the CDR3: TGTGCCAGCAGCAAGGCCGGTCTAGGGGCTGAAGCTTTCTTT. Translating it yields CASSKAGLGAEAFF.

This chain joins TRBV27 and TRBJ2-1; tentatively, D is TRBD2 (5 bases). The germline CDR1 and CDR2 sequences are MNHEY and SMNVEV (reference sequence). Trimming stripped 6 bases from V and 7 bases from J, with 13 bases between. CDR3 size: 13 residues. The CDR3 region has the DNA TGTGCCAGCAGCCTTTCCGGGGTGAATGAGCAGTTCTTC. Translated: CASSLSGVNEQFF.

The chain couples TRBV28 to TRBJ2-3; D remains unclear. V lost 8 bases to trimming and J lost 8 bases, with 8 bases between them. This CDR3 has 10 amino acids. The germline CDR1 and CDR2 sequences are MDHEN and SYDVKM. In DNA form, the CDR3 reads TGTGCCAGCGCAAGAGGTACGCAGTATTTT. Its protein product is CASARGTQYF.

V and J are TRBV3-1 and TRBJ2-1; 14 bases match TRBD2. The CDR3 is 16 residues long. The germline V gene has CDR1 LGHDT and CDR2 YNNKEL (reference sequence). J was trimmed by 10 bases and V by 0 bases; bases with no gene match: 5. CDR3 sequence reads: CASSQEGTSGGWEQFF. Here the CDR3 DNA reads TGTGCCAGCAGCCAAGAGGGGACTAGCGGGGGCTGGGAGCAGTTCTTC.

This clonotype was seen a few times. The chain carries TRBV7-9 and TRBJ2-4; D ambiguous. Germline V gene data show CDR1 as SEHNR and CDR2 as FQNEAQ (reference sequence). The CDR3 consists of 13 residues. Trimming cost V 1 base and J 7 bases, with 8 bases left between them. CDR3 nucleotides: TGTGCCAGCAGCTTAGAGGCAAATAACATTCAGTACTTC. Translated, it gives CASSLEANNIQYF.

The V call is TRBV19, the J call TRBJ2-1; D remains ambiguous. The CDR3 totals 14 residues. CDR1 and CDR2 from the germline V gene are LNHDA and SQIVND (reference sequence). The V end was cut by 5 bases, the J end by 0 bases, with 8 bases between. CDR3 bases: TGTGCCAGTAGTCTGGCAGTCTCCTACAATGAGCAGTTCTTC. Protein: CASSLAVSYNEQFF.

This clonotype was detected a few times. V gene TRBV29-1 combines with J gene TRBJ2-3; possibly TRBD1 or TRBD2 for D (5 bases each). Germline lookup yields CDR1 SQVTM and CDR2 ANQGSEA. The V end lost 0 bases, the J end lost 2 bases, and 15 bases lay between the germline ends. The CDR3 is 16 residues long. This CDR3 is CSVEDRRGSVTDTQYF. CDR3 sequence (DNA): TGCAGCGTTGAAGATCGTCGGGGCTCGGTCACAGATACGCAGTATTTT.

The table lists this clonotype with many counts. The chain carries TRBV24-1 and TRBJ2-2; D call uncertain. This CDR3 is built from 13 residues. Trimming pared 7 bases from V and 3 bases from J, leaving 8 bases between. Germline CDR1 KGHDR, CDR2 SFDVKD. The CDR3 reads CATRGSDTGELFF. In DNA form, the CDR3 reads TGTGCCACCAGGGGTTCTGACACCGGGGAGCTGTTTTTT.

This clonotype was counted a few times. This sequence joins TRBV7-9 and TRBJ2-5, with 12 bases matching TRBD2. Germline V lookup: CDR1 SEHNR, CDR2 FQNEAQ (reference sequence). The junction had 4 bases not matched to a gene; V was cut back by 5 bases and J by 0 bases. The CDR3 totals 16 residues. CDR3 nucleotide sequence: TGTGCCAGCAGCACCGGACTAGCGGGGAACCAAGAGACCCAGTACTTC. Encoded protein: CASSTGLAGNQETQYF.

This clonotype has ten or more counts. This chain links TRBV7-2 with TRBJ2-1; a possible D gene is TRBD2 (5 bases). CDR1 and CDR2 (germline): SGHTA, FQGNSA. This CDR3 comprises 18 residues. Trimming pared 0 bases from V and 2 bases from J, leaving 17 bases between. CDR3 in amino acids: CASSLAGLDWRAYNEQFF. As DNA, the CDR3 is TGTGCCAGCAGCTTAGCCGGTCTCGACTGGCGGGCCTACAATGAGCAGTTCTTC.

This clonotype was counted a few times. The gene calls are TRBV7-9 and TRBJ1-4; 7 positions match TRBD1. The CDR3 has 15 amino acids. CDR1 and CDR2 from the germline V gene are SEHNR and FQNEAQ (reference sequence). V dropped 1 base and J dropped 7; count of bases not matched to a gene: 6. This CDR3 is CASSLEGGAFEKLFF. CDR3 nucleotides: TGTGCCAGCAGCTTAGAAGGGGGCGCATTTGAAAAACTGTTTTTT.

This clonotype has ten or more counts. DNA of the CDR3: TGTGCCAGCAGTTTAATGCCGGGGCAAGAGCAGTACTTC. The encoded protein is CASSLMPGQEQYF. The chain carries TRBV28 and TRBJ2-7; the D call may be TRBD1 or TRBD2 (5 bases each). This CDR3 comprises 13 residues. Trimming took 2 bases from V and 7 from J, leaving 12 bases between them. Germline-derived CDR1 and CDR2 are MDHEN and SYDVKM.

The rearrangement uses TRBV2 and TRBJ1-5; tentative D call: TRBD1 (6 bases). Germline V lookup: CDR1 SNHLY, CDR2 FYNNEI. Deletions cut 2 bases from V and 0 bases from J, with 14 bases between. The CDR3 is made up of 17 amino acids. CDR3 DNA sequence: TGTGCCAGCAGTGAATTTAGACAGGACTCTAGCAATCAGCCCCAGCATTTT. As protein: CASSEFRQDSSNQPQHF.

The chain links TRBV12-3 or TRBV12-4 to TRBJ2-7; unclear D gene. The CDR3 is made up of 14 amino acids. Trimming took 5 bases from V and 2 from J, leaving 13 bases between them. As DNA, the CDR3 is TGTGCCAGCAGTCAGGCCCTCCTGCCCTACGAGCAGTACTTC. Protein: CASSQALLPYEQYF.

The chain has TRBV6-6 and TRBJ2-7; D is unresolved. The germline V gene has CDR1 MNHNY and CDR2 SVGAGI (reference sequence). CDR3 length: 14 residues. The V and J ends lost 2 bases and 3 bases respectively, with 11 bases between them. CDR3: CASSYRKNDYEQYF. Here the CDR3 DNA reads TGTGCCAGCAGTTACCGAAAGAACGACTACGAGCAGTACTTC.

This clonotype has more than one count but fewer than ten. The genes are TRBV7-3 and TRBJ2-1; 13 positions match TRBD2. The V and J ends lost 1 base and 8 bases, in that order; junction bases with no gene match: 5. Germline lookup yields CDR1 SGHTA and CDR2 FQGTGA. The CDR3 loop spans 16 amino acids. The CDR3 sequence: CASSLKLAGGLDEQFF. CDR3 bases: TGTGCCAGCAGCTTAAAACTAGCGGGGGGGCTGGATGAGCAGTTCTTC.